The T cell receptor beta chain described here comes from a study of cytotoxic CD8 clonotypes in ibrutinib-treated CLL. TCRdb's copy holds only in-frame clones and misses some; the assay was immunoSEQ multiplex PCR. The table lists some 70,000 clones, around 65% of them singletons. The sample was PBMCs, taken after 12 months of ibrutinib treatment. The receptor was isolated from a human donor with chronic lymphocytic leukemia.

This chain's CDR3 is CASSSDTGGFSYEQYF. The CDR3 DNA reads as TGTGCCAGCAGCTCCGATACAGGGGGCTTTTCCTACGAGCAGTACTTC. This chain links TRBV5-6 with TRBJ2-7; 9 bases are a match to TRBD1. Per germline, CDR1 SGHDT and CDR2 YYEEEE. The junction had 8 bases not matched to a gene; V was cut back by 3 bases and J by 1 base. The CDR3 loop spans 16 amino acids.